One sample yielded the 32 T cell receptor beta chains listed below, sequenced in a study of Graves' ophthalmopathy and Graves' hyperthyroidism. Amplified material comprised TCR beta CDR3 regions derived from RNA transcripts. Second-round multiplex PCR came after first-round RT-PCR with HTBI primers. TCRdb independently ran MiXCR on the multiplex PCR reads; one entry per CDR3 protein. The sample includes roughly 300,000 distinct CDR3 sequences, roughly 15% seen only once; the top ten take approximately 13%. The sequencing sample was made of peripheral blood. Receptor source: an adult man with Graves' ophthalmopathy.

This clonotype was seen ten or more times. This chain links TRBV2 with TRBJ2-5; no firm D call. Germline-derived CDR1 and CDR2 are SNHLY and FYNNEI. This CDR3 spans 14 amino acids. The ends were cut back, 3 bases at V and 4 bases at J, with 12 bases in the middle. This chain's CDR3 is CASSDGLPPETQYF. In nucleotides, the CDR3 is TGTGCCAGCAGTGATGGCTTACCCCCAGAGACCCAGTACTTC. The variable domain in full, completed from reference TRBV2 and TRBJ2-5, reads EPEVTQTPSHQVTQMGQEVILRCVPISNHLYFYWYRQILGQKVEFLVSFYNNEISEKSEIFDDQFSVERPDGSNFTLKIRSTKLEDSAMYFCASSDGLPPETQYFGPGTRLLVL.

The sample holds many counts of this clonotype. DNA for the CDR3: TGTGCCAGCAGTTTAGGACAGGCTGTGGCCTATGGCTACACCTTC. This encodes CASSLGQAVAYGYTF. The gene calls are TRBV28 and TRBJ1-2; TRBD1 matches 7 bases. The J segment lost 4 bases and the V segment lost 2 bases, leaving 7 bases of the junction unmatched. The CDR3 has 15 residues. Germline CDR1 MDHEN, CDR2 SYDVKM.

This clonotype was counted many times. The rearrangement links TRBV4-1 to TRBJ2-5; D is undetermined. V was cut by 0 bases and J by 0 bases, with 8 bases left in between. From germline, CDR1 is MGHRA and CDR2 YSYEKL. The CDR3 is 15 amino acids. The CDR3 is CASSQEANYQETQYF. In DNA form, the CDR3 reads TGCGCCAGCAGCCAAGAGGCGAATTACCAAGAGACCCAGTACTTC.

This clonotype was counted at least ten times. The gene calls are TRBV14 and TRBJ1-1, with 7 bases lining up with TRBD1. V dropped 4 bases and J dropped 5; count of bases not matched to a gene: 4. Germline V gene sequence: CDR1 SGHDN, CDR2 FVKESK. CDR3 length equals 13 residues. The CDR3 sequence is CASSLKQGTEAFF. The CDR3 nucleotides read TGTGCCAGCAGCCTCAAACAGGGGACTGAAGCTTTCTTT.

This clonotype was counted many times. The CDR3 DNA sequence: TGTGCCACCAGCAGAGTCCAGGGGGCGTATGGCTACACCTTC. This translates into CATSRVQGAYGYTF. The rearrangement uses TRBV15 and TRBJ1-2; 8 bases line up with TRBD1. Germline CDR1 reads LNHNV; CDR2 reads YYDKDF (reference sequence). V was clipped by 1 base and J by 5 bases; unmatched bases: 3. The CDR3 has 14 amino acids.

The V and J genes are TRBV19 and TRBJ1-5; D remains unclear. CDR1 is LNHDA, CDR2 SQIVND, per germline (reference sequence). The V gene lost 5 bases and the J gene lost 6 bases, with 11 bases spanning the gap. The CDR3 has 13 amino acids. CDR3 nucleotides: TGTGCCAGTAGTTCGTCATATAGTCAGCCCCAGCATTTT. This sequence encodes CASSSSYSQPQHF.

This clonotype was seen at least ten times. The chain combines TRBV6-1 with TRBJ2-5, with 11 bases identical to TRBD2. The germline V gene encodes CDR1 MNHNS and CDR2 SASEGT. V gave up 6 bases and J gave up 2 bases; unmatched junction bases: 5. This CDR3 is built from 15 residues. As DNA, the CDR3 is TGTGCCAGCAGCCAGATAGCGGGGGGGCAAGAGACCCAGTACTTC. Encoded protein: CASSQIAGGQETQYF.

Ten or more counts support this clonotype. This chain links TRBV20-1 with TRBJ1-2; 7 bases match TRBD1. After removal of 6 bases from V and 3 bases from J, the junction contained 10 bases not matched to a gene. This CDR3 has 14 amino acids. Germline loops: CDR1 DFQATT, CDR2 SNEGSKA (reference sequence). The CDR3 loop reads CSAFPRQGHYGYTF. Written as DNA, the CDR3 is TGCAGTGCCTTTCCCCGACAGGGCCACTATGGCTACACCTTC.

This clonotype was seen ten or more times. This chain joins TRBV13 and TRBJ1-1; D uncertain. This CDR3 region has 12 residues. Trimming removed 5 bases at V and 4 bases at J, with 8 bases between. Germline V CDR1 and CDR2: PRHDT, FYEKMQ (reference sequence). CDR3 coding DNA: TGTGCCAGCAGCCCCGGACCCACTGAAGCTTTCTTT. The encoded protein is CASSPGPTEAFF.

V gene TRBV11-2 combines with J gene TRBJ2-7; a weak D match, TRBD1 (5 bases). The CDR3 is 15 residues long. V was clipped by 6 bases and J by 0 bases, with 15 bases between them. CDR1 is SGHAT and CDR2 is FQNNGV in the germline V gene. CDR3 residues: CASSLQTGDSYEQYF. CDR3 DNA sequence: TGTGCCAGCAGTTTACAAACAGGAGACTCCTACGAGCAGTACTTC.

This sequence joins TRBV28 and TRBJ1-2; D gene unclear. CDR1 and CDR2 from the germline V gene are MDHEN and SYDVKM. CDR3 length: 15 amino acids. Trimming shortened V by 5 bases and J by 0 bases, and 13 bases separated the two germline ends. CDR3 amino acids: CASSETDPANYGYTF. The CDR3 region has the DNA TGTGCCAGCAGTGAAACGGACCCTGCTAACTATGGCTACACCTTC.

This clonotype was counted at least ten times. As DNA, the CDR3 is TGTGCCAGCAGCCCCCAGGGGAGGGACTATGGCTACACCTTC. This sequence encodes CASSPQGRDYGYTF. The chain carries TRBV7-3 and TRBJ1-2; D perhaps matches TRBD1 (6 bases). With 5 bases removed from V and 3 bases from J, the gap between germline ends came to 13 bases. This CDR3 is built from 14 residues. Germline V gene sequence: CDR1 SGHTA, CDR2 FQGTGA.

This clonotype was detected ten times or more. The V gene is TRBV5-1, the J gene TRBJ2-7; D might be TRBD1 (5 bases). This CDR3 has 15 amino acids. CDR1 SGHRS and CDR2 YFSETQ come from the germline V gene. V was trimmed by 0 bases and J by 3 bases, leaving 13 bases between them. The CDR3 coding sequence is TGCGCCAGCAGCTTGGGAGTCGTAGGACACTACGAGCAGTACTTC. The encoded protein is CASSLGVVGHYEQYF.

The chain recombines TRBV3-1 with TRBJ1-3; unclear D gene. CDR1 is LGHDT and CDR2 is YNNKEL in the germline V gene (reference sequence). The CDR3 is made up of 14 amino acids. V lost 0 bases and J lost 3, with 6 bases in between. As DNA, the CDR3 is TGTGCCAGCAGCCAAGAAGGGTTTGGAAACACCATATATTTT. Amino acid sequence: CASSQEGFGNTIYF. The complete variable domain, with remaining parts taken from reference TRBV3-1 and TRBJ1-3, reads DTAVSQTPKYLVTQMGNDKSIKCEQNLGHDTMYWYKQDSKKFLKIMFSYNNKELIINETVPNRFSPKSPDKAHLNLHINSLELGDSAVYFCASSQEGFGNTIYFGEGSWLTVV.

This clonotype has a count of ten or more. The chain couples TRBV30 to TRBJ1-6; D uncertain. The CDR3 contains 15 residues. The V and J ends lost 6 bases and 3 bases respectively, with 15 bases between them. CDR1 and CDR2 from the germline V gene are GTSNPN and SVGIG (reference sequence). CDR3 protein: CACTPMGSYNSPLHF. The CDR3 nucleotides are TGTGCCTGCACCCCCATGGGCAGCTATAATTCACCCCTCCACTTT.

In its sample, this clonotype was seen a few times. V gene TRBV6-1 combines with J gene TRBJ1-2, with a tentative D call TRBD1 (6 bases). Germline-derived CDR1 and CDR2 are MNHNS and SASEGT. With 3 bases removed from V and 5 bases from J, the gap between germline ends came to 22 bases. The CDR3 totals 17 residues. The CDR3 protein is CASSEDLQGPLWYGYTF. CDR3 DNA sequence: TGTGCCAGCAGTGAGGACCTACAGGGCCCTTTATGGTATGGCTACACCTTC.

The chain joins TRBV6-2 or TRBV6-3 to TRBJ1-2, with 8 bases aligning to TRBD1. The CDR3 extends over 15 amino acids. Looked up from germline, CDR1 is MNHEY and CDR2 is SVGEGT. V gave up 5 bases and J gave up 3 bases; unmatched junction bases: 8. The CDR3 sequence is CASSKTGERHYGYTF. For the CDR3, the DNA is TGTGCCAGCAGTAAGACAGGGGAGCGTCACTATGGCTACACCTTC.

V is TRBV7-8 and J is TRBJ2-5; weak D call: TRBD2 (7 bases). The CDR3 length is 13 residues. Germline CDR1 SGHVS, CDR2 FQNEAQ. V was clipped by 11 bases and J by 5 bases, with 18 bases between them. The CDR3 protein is CAGGGGAGETQYF. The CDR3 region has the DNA TGTGCCGGAGGAGGGGGAGCGGGGGAGACCCAGTACTTC.

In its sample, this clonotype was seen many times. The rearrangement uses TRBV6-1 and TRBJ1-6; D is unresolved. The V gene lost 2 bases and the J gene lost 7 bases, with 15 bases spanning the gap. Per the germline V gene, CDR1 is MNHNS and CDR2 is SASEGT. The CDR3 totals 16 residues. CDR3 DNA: TGTGCCAGCAGTGAACCGTTTGGACGTATCAATTCACCCCTCCACTTT. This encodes CASSEPFGRINSPLHF.

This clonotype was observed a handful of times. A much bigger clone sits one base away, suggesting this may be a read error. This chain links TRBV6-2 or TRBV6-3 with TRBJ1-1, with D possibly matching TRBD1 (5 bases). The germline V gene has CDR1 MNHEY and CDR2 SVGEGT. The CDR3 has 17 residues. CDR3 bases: TGTGCCAGCAGTTACCCCAACCTGGGGGGGTGGAACACTGGAGCTTTCTTT. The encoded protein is CASSYPNLGGWNTGAFF.

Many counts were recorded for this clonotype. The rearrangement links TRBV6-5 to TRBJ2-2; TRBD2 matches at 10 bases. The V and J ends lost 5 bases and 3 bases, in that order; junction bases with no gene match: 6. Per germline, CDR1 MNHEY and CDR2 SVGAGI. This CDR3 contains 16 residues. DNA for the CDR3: TGTGCCAGCAGTCTACTAGCGGGACAGGACACCGGGGAGCTGTTTTTT. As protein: CASSLLAGQDTGELFF.

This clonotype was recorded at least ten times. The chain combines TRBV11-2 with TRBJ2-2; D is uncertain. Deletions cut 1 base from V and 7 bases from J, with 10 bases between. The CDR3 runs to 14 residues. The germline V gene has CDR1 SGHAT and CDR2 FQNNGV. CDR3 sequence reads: CASSLGTLGGELFF. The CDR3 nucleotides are TGTGCCAGCAGCTTAGGGACGCTGGGCGGGGAGCTGTTTTTT. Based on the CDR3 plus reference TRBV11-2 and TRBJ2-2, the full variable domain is EAGVAQSPRYKIIEKRQSVAFWCNPISGHATLYWYQQILGQGPKLLIQFQNNGVVDDSQLPKDRFSAERLKGVDSTLKIQPAKLEDSAVYLCASSLGTLGGELFFGEGSRLTVL.

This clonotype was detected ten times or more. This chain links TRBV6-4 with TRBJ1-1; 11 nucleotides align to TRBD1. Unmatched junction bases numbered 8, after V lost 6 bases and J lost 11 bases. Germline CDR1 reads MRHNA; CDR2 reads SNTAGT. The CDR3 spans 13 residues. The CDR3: CASSSGTGGRAFF. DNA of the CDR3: TGTGCCAGCAGCTCCGGGACAGGGGGTAGGGCTTTCTTT.

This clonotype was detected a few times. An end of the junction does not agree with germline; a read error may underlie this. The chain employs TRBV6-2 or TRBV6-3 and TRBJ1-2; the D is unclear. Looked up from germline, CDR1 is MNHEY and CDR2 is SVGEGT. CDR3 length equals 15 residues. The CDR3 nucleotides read TGTGCCAGCAGTTACGGACTGGACGGGAACTATGGCTACATCTTC. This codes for CASSYGLDGNYGYIF.

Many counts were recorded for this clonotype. CDR3 nucleotides: TGTGCCAGCAGTGACGCCCCGGGTCAGCCCCAGCATTTT. This translates into CASSDAPGQPQHF. V and J are TRBV6-1 and TRBJ1-5; D gene unclear. Between the trimmed V and J ends, which lost 3 bases and 6 bases, there was a span of 9 bases. This CDR3 spans 13 amino acids. Germline CDR1 MNHNS, CDR2 SASEGT.

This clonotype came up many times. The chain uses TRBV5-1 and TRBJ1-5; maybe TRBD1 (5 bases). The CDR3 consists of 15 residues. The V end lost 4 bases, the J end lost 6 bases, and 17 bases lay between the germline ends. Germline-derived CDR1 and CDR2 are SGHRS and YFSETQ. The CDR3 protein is CASSPGVGEGQPQHF. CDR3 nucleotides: TGCGCCAGCAGCCCCGGCGTAGGGGAAGGTCAGCCCCAGCATTTT. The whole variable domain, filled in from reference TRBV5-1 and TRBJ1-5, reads KAGVTQTPRYLIKTRGQQVTLSCSPISGHRSVSWYQQTPGQGLQFLFEYFSETQRNKGNFPGRFSGRQFSNSRSEMNVSTLELGDSALYLCASSPGVGEGQPQHFGDGTRLSIL.

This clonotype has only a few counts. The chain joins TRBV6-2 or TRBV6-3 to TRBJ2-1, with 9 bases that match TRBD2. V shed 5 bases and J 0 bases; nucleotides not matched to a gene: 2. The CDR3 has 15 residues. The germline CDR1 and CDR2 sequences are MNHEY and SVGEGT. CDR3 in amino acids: CASSLSGSSYNEQFF. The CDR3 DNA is TGTGCCAGCAGTCTTAGCGGGAGCTCCTACAATGAGCAGTTCTTC.

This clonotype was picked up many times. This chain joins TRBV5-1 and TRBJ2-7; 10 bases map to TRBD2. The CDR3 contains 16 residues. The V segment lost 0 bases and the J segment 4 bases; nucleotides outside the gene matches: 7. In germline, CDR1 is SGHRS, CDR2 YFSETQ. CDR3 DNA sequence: TGCGCCAGCAGCTTGGCTAGCGGGAGCACATCGTACGAGCAGTACTTC. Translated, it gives CASSLASGSTSYEQYF.

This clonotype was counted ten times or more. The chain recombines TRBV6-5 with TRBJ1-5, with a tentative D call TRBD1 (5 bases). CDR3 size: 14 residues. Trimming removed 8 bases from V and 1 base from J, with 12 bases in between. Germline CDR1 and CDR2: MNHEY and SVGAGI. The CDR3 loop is CASGRGGSNQPQHF. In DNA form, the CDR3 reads TGTGCCAGCGGGAGGGGTGGAAGCAATCAGCCCCAGCATTTT.

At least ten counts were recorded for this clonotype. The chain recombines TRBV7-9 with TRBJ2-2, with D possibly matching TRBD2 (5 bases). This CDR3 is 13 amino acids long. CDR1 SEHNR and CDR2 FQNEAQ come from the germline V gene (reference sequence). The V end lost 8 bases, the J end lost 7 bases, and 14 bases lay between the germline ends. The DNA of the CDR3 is TGTGCCAGCGTAGAGGGCTACATCGGGGAGCTGTTTTTT. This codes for CASVEGYIGELFF.

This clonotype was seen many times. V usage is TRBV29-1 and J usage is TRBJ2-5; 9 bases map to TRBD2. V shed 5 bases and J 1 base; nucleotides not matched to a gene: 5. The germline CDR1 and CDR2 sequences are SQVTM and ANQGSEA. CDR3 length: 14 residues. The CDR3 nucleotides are TGCAGCGTTCGTAGCGGGGGCCGCCAAGAGACCCAGTACTTC. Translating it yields CSVRSGGRQETQYF.

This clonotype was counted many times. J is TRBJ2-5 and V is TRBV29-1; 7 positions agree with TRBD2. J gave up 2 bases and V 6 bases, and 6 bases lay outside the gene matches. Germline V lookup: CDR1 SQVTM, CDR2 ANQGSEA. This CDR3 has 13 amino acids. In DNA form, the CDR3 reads TGCAGCGTAAAAGCTAGCGGTCAAGAGACCCAGTACTTC. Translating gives CSVKASGQETQYF.